These 31 T cell receptor beta chains were sequenced from one sample in a study of neurological immune-mediated disorders. TCRdb analysed the 5' RACE reads with MiXCR anew, one entry per CDR3 protein. The sample shows 120,000 or so distinct CDR3 sequences, more than 2.5% of them seen only once. Sequencing input: PBMCs. All receptors derive from a woman aged 25 to 45 with multiple sclerosis.

This clonotype was recorded many times. The chain combines TRBV20-1 with TRBJ2-7, with unresolved D. CDR3 length equals 13 residues. Germline CDR1 is DFQATT and CDR2 is SNEGSKA (reference sequence). Trimming pared 3 bases from V and 2 bases from J, leaving 11 bases between. The CDR3 loop reads CSASYPGTYEQYF. The DNA of the CDR3 is TGCAGTGCTAGCTATCCAGGTACCTACGAGCAGTACTTC.

This clonotype was recorded at least ten times. This chain uses TRBV3-1 with TRBJ2-7; D might be TRBD1 or TRBD2, each matching 5 bases. The CDR3 runs to 16 residues. Per the germline V gene, CDR1 is LGHDT and CDR2 is YNNKEL (reference sequence). The V end lost 5 bases, the J end lost 5 bases, and 22 bases lay between the germline ends. The CDR3 sequence is CASSIARPGLLDEQYF. Written as DNA, the CDR3 is TGTGCCAGCAGCATCGCCCGACCGGGGCTCCTCGACGAGCAGTACTTC.

This clonotype showed up many times. The V call is TRBV7-2, the J call TRBJ2-5; D possibly uses TRBD1 or TRBD2 (5 bases each). Trimming left V 6 bases short and J 3 bases short, with 17 bases between. Germline-derived CDR1 and CDR2 are SGHTA and FQGNSA. CDR3 length: 15 amino acids. The CDR3 here is CASSNAGTDEETQYF. The CDR3 bases are TGTGCCAGCAGTAACGCCGGGACGGACGAAGAGACCCAGTACTTC.

This clonotype appeared many times. The genes are TRBV27 and TRBJ1-6; D unresolved. Trimming removed 0 bases at V and 0 bases at J, with 9 bases between. This CDR3 is built from 17 residues. Germline lookup yields CDR1 MNHEY and CDR2 SMNVEV (reference sequence). The DNA of the CDR3 is TGTGCCAGCAGTTTATCGCGCGGGAGCTCCTATAATTCACCCCTCCACTTT. This codes for CASSLSRGSSYNSPLHF.

Many counts were recorded for this clonotype. This rearrangement joins TRBV7-2 to TRBJ2-1, with D hard to call. The CDR3 covers 16 residues. Germline CDR1 and CDR2: SGHTA and FQGNSA. The V gene lost 5 bases and the J gene lost 0 bases, with 14 bases spanning the gap. CDR3 DNA: TGTGCCAGCAGCCCAAGACAAGGGAACTCCTACAATGAGCAGTTCTTC. Its protein is CASSPRQGNSYNEQFF. Full variable domain (rest looked up from reference TRBV7-2 and TRBJ2-1): GAGVSQSPSNKVTEKGKDVELRCDPISGHTALYWYRQSLGQGLEFLIYFQGNSAPDKSGLPSDRFSAERTGGSVSTLTIQRTQQEDSAVYLCASSPRQGNSYNEQFFGPGTRLTVL.

This clonotype came up many times. This chain uses TRBV15 with TRBJ2-1; 11 bases agree with TRBD2. J gave up 0 bases and V 8 bases, and 6 bases lay outside the gene matches. The CDR3 loop spans 16 amino acids. In germline, CDR1 is LNHNV, CDR2 YYDKDF (reference sequence). This CDR3 is CATGGTSGFSYNEQFF. In DNA, the CDR3 is TGTGCCACCGGGGGGACTAGCGGCTTCTCCTACAATGAGCAGTTCTTC.

This clonotype was found many times. The chain joins TRBV29-1 to TRBJ1-2; D remains unclear. Germline V gives CDR1 SQVTM, CDR2 ANQGSEA. The V end lost 4 bases, the J end lost 4 bases, and 13 bases lay between the germline ends. The CDR3 has 13 amino acids. In DNA, the CDR3 is TGCAGCGTTGTCGGGGAACTGCCCTATGGCTACACCTTC. This gives the protein CSVVGELPYGYTF.

This clonotype was observed at least ten times. This sequence joins TRBV7-2 and TRBJ1-5; tentatively, D is TRBD1 (5 bases). V lost 4 bases to trimming and J lost 7 bases, with 17 bases between them. Germline CDR1 and CDR2: SGHTA and FQGNSA. This CDR3 has 15 amino acids. The CDR3 loop is CASSSFPGGFQPQHF. The CDR3 DNA reads as TGTGCCAGCAGCTCATTCCCGGGGGGTTTCCAGCCCCAGCATTTT.

As for this clonotype: A much more abundant neighbour one base away suggests this may be a read error. This chain connects TRBV10-3 to TRBJ2-7; the D gene is possibly TRBD1 (5 bases). CDR1 and CDR2 from the germline V gene are ENHRY and SYGVKD. There are 11 residues in the CDR3. The CDR3 sequence: CDIMQGYEQYF. CDR3 DNA: TGTGACATCATGCAGGGCTACGAGCAGTACTTC.

This clonotype was detected many times. The chain couples TRBV7-6 to TRBJ1-2; D is possibly TRBD1 (6 bases). V lost 5 bases and J 6 bases, leaving 19 bases between the germline ends. This CDR3 is built from 15 residues. Germline values: CDR1 SGHVS, CDR2 FNYEAQ. This chain's CDR3 is CASSQGQGLENGYTF. As DNA, the CDR3 is TGTGCCAGCAGCCAGGGGCAGGGCTTGGAGAATGGCTACACCTTC. The variable domain in full, with the rest retrieved from reference TRBV7-6 and TRBJ1-2, is GAGVSQSPRYKVTKRGQDVALRCDPISGHVSLYWYRQALGQGPEFLTYFNYEAQQDKSGLPNDRFSAERPEGSISTLTIQRTEQRDSAMYRCASSQGQGLENGYTFGSGTRLTVV.

As to this clonotype: This may be a read error: a much more frequent sequence differs by one nucleotide. This chain connects TRBV7-2 to TRBJ2-5; 11 bases map to TRBD2. CDR3 size: 12 residues. CDR1 and CDR2 (germline): SGHTA, FQGNSA. V was pared by 4 bases and J by 12 bases, with 4 bases of the junction left unmatched. CDR3 in DNA: TGTGCCAGCAGCTCGGGACTAGCGGCCAAGTACTTC. It specifies CASSSGLAAKYF.

At least ten counts were recorded for this clonotype. The chain uses TRBV2 and TRBJ2-5; D not resolved. CDR1 SNHLY and CDR2 FYNNEI come from the germline V gene. This CDR3 has 12 amino acids. The V end lost 8 bases, the J end lost 5 bases, and 12 bases lay between the germline ends. CDR3 nucleotides: TGTGCCAGCCGAGAAGGGTTGGAGACCCAGTACTTC. Residues: CASREGLETQYF.

In this sample, this clonotype turned up many times. The rearrangement joins TRBV20-1 to TRBJ1-1; TRBD1 agrees at 8 bases. After removal of 3 bases from V and 8 bases from J, the junction contained 8 bases not matched to a gene. This CDR3 spans 13 amino acids. Germline V CDR1 and CDR2: DFQATT, SNEGSKA (reference sequence). CDR3 in DNA: TGCAGTGCTAGGGGGGCGACAGGGGACGAAGCTTTCTTT. Amino acid sequence: CSARGATGDEAFF.

This clonotype has at least ten counts. This sequence joins TRBV5-1 and TRBJ2-7; 10 bases are shared with TRBD2. Germline lookup yields CDR1 SGHRS and CDR2 YFSETQ. This CDR3 has 16 residues. After removal of 0 bases from V and 2 bases from J, the junction contained 5 bases not matched to a gene. The CDR3 sequence: CASSLDLAGVAYEQYF. The CDR3 coding sequence is TGCGCCAGCAGCTTGGATCTAGCGGGGGTGGCCTACGAGCAGTACTTC.

There are a few counts of this clonotype. The chain employs TRBV4-3 and TRBJ1-1; 9 positions match TRBD1. In germline, CDR1 is LGHNA, CDR2 YSLEER. V trimming: 3 bases; J trimming: 5 bases; junction bases outside the gene matches: 4. The CDR3 has 14 residues. The CDR3 here is CASSQKQGATEAFF. DNA for the CDR3: TGCGCCAGCAGCCAGAAACAGGGGGCAACTGAAGCTTTCTTT.

This clonotype was detected ten times or more. The V and J genes are TRBV27 and TRBJ1-1; D is possibly TRBD1 (6 bases). The V gene's germline CDR1 is MNHEY and CDR2 SMNVEV (reference sequence). Trimming shortened V by 10 bases and J by 0 bases, and 18 bases separated the two germline ends. The length of the CDR3 is 15 residues. The CDR3 nucleotides are TGTGCCACCCGGGGGGGCGCGAATGTGAACACTGAAGCTTTCTTT. Its protein product is CATRGGANVNTEAFF.

The rearrangement uses TRBV19 and TRBJ1-5; TRBD1 might be the D (6 bases). The CDR3 sequence is 14 residues long. The V end lost 1 base, the J end lost 9 bases, and 13 bases lay between the germline ends. The V gene's germline CDR1 is LNHDA and CDR2 SQIVND (reference sequence). In DNA form, the CDR3 reads TGTGCCAGTAGTATAGGTACATCAGGGGCGCCCCAGCATTTT. This gives the protein CASSIGTSGAPQHF.

In its sample, this clonotype was seen a few times. With a much larger clone just one base away, this may be a read error. V gene TRBV5-1 combines with J gene TRBJ1-1, with a possible D match to TRBD1 (5 bases). Trimming removed 1 base from V and 12 bases from J, with 25 bases in between. The CDR3 extends over 16 amino acids. CDR1 is SGHRS and CDR2 is YFSETQ in the germline V gene. The CDR3 reads CASSLRSVKHQGVPFF. The CDR3 bases are TGCGCCAGCAGCTTGAGATCCGTAAAGCACCAGGGTGTTCCTTTCTTT.

This clonotype was seen at least ten times. The chain uses TRBV12-3 or TRBV12-4 and TRBJ1-4; D call uncertain. This CDR3 is 16 amino acids long. The V end was cut by 6 bases, the J end by 7 bases, with 21 bases between. CDR3 nucleotides: TGTGCCAGCAGCACCCCACATGGGCGGTGGGGTGAAAAACTGTTTTTT. Protein: CASSTPHGRWGEKLFF.

This clonotype was counted at least ten times. V usage is TRBV12-3 or TRBV12-4 and J usage is TRBJ1-5; D uncertain. The CDR3 is made up of 13 amino acids. Trimming left V 7 bases short and J 8 bases short, with 15 bases between. The CDR3 DNA reads TGTGCCAGCAACTCCGGGGATTCAAAGCCCCAGCATTTT. Translation gives CASNSGDSKPQHF.

This clonotype was seen a few times. The genes are TRBV20-1 and TRBJ1-2, with 7 nucleotides matching TRBD1. CDR3 length: 11 amino acids. Trimming took 5 bases from V and 8 from J; bases not matched to a gene: 5. CDR1 is DFQATT and CDR2 is SNEGSKA in the germline V gene (reference sequence). The CDR3 reads CSADRDGGYTF. Written as DNA, the CDR3 is TGCAGTGCTGACAGGGACGGGGGCTACACCTTC.

This clonotype has a count of ten or more. CDR3 nucleotides: TGTGCCAGCAGGGAAGGAGAGACCCAGTACTTC. Translation: CASREGETQYF. The chain couples TRBV7-8 to TRBJ2-5; D gene uncertain. Per the germline V gene, CDR1 is SGHVS and CDR2 is FQNEAQ. The CDR3 consists of 11 residues. V lost 6 bases and J lost 4, with 6 bases in between.

The sample holds many counts of this clonotype. This sequence joins TRBV7-2 and TRBJ2-7; D might be TRBD1 (5 bases). Germline values: CDR1 SGHTA, CDR2 FQGNSA. V lost 1 base, J lost 3 bases, and 13 bases lay in between. The CDR3 is 15 amino acids. The CDR3 loop reads CASSLDPGIHYEQYF. The CDR3 DNA follows: TGTGCCAGCAGCTTAGACCCAGGGATCCACTACGAGCAGTACTTC.

This clonotype has at least ten counts. The chain is built from TRBV14 and TRBJ1-1; D is undetermined. This CDR3 comprises 14 residues. V was cut by 0 bases and J by 6 bases, with 11 bases left in between. Looked up from germline, CDR1 is SGHDN and CDR2 is FVKESK. For the CDR3, the DNA is TGTGCCAGCAGCCAAGACGGGATGGATGCTGAAGCTTTCTTT. It specifies CASSQDGMDAEAFF.

In this sample, this clonotype turned up many times. The rearrangement uses TRBV20-1 and TRBJ2-7, with D maybe TRBD2 (6 bases). There are 14 residues in the CDR3. CDR1 is DFQATT and CDR2 is SNEGSKA in the germline V gene (reference sequence). The V gene lost 1 base and the J gene lost 1 base, with 11 bases spanning the gap. CDR3 DNA: TGCAGTGCTAGAGGCGGCGGGAAATCCTACGAGCAGTACTTC. Amino acids: CSARGGGKSYEQYF.

This clonotype was counted at least ten times. The chain links TRBV30 to TRBJ1-2; 10 nucleotides match TRBD1. Germline V CDR1 and CDR2: GTSNPN, SVGIG (reference sequence). There are 13 residues in the CDR3. The junction had 2 bases not matched to a gene; V was cut back by 5 bases and J by 2 bases. CDR3 nucleotides: TGTGCCTGGGGGGGACAGGGGAACTATGGCTACACCTTC. Encoded protein: CAWGGQGNYGYTF.

This clonotype was seen repeatedly, ten times or more. The rearrangement links TRBV5-1 to TRBJ1-2; tentative D call: TRBD1 (5 bases). The germline CDR1 and CDR2 sequences are SGHRS and YFSETQ. V was cut by 2 bases and J by 3 bases, with 8 bases left in between. CDR3 length: 13 residues. The CDR3 region is CASSLARDYGYTF. In DNA form, the CDR3 reads TGCGCCAGCAGCTTAGCCAGGGACTATGGCTACACCTTC.

This clonotype was counted at least ten times. This rearrangement joins TRBV7-9 to TRBJ1-1, with 7 nucleotides matching TRBD1. Germline CDR1 and CDR2: SEHNR and FQNEAQ (reference sequence). V was pared by 3 bases and J by 8 bases, with 6 bases of the junction left unmatched. The CDR3 length is 13 residues. The CDR3 region has the DNA TGTGCCAGCAGCTTGCCAGGGGGACCCGAAGCTTTCTTT. Protein: CASSLPGGPEAFF.

The sample holds a few counts of this clonotype. This chain joins TRBV7-6 and TRBJ2-1; D uncertain. Germline V CDR1 and CDR2: SGHVS, FNYEAQ. Trimming cost V 5 bases and J 2 bases, with 7 bases left between them. This CDR3 has 13 amino acids. CDR3: CASSDSPYNEQFF. CDR3 bases: TGTGCCAGCAGCGATAGTCCCTACAATGAGCAGTTCTTC.

In its sample, this clonotype was seen many times. This chain links TRBV5-1 with TRBJ2-5; D is possibly TRBD1 (6 bases). The V gene lost 2 bases and the J gene lost 2 bases, with 10 bases spanning the gap. The CDR3 consists of 14 residues. Germline assignment: CDR1 SGHRS and CDR2 YFSETQ. The CDR3 is CASSFLGGQETQYF. CDR3 nucleotides: TGCGCCAGCAGCTTTTTAGGGGGACAAGAGACCCAGTACTTC.

This clonotype occurred many times. This chain links TRBV20-1 with TRBJ1-4; D perhaps matches TRBD1 (5 bases). With 5 bases removed from V and 3 bases from J, the gap between germline ends came to 13 bases. This CDR3 comprises 14 residues. Germline values: CDR1 DFQATT, CDR2 SNEGSKA (reference sequence). The CDR3 DNA reads as TGCAGTGCTCGAGGGGCGAGGGCTAATGAAAAACTGTTTTTT. It encodes CSARGARANEKLFF.